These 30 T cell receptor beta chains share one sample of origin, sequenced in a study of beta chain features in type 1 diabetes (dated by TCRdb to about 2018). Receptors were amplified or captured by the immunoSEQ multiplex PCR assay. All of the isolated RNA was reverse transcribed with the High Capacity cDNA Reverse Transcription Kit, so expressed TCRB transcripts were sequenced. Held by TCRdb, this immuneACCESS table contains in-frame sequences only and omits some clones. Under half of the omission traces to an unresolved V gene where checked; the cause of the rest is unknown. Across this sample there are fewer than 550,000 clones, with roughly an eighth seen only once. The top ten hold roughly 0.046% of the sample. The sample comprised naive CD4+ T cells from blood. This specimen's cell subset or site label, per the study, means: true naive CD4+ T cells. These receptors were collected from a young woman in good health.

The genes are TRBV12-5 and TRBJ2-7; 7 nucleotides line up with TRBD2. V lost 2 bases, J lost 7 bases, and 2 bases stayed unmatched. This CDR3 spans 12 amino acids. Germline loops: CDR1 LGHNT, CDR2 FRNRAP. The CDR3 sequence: CASGLMGGEQYF. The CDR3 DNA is TGTGCTAGTGGTTTGATGGGAGGGGAGCAGTACTTC.

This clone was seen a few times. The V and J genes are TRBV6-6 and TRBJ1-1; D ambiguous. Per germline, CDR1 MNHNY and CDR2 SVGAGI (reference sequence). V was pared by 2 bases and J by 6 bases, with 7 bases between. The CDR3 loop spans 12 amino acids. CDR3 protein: CASSYRVPEAFF. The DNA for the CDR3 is TGTGCCAGCAGTTACAGGGTTCCTGAAGCTTTCTTT.

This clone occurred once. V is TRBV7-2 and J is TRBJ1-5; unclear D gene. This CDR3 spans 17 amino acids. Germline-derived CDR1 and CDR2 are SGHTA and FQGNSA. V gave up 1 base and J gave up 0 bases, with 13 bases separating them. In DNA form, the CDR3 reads TGTGCCAGCAGCTTAGTGGCAGGATACGATAGCAATCAGCCCCAGCATTTT. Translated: CASSLVAGYDSNQPQHF.

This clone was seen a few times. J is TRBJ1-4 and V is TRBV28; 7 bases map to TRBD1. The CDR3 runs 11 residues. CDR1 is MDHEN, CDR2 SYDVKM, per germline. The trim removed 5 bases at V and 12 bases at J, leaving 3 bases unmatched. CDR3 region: CASSVGTELFF. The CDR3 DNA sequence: TGTGCCAGCAGTGTCGGGACAGAACTGTTTTTT.

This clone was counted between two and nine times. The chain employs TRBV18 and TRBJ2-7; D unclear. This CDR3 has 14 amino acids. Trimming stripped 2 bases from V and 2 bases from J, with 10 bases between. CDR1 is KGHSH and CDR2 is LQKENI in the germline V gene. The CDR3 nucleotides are TGTGCCAGCTCACCATCGGCAGGAGCCTACGAGCAGTACGTC. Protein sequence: CASSPSAGAYEQYV.

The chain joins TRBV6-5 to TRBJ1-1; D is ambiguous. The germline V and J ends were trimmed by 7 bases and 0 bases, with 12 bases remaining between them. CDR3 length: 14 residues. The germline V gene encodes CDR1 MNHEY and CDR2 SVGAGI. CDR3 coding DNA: TGTGCCAGCAAGCCTAGTGGTTTGAACACTGAAGCTTTCTTT. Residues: CASKPSGLNTEAFF.

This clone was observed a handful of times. CDR3 DNA sequence: TGCGCCAGCAGCCAAGAAGGGACCGCGACCTACGAGCAGTACTTC. Translating it yields CASSQEGTATYEQYF. The rearrangement uses TRBV4-1 and TRBJ2-7; D possibly uses TRBD1 or TRBD2 (5 bases each). CDR3 length equals 15 residues. Germline assignment: CDR1 MGHRA and CDR2 YSYEKL. V gave up 0 bases and J gave up 2 bases, with 11 bases separating them.

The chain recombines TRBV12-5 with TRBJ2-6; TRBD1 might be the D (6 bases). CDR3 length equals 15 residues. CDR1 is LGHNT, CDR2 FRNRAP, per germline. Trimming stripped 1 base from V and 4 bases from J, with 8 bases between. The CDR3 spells CASGLGGQGANVLTF. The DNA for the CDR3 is TGTGCTAGTGGTTTGGGAGGACAGGGGGCCAACGTCCTGACTTTC.

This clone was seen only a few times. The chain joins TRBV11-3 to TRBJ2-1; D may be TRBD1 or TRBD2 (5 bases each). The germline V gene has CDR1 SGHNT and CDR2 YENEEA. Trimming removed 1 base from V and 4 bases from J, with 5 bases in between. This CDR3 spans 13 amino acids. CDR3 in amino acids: CASSLGGYNEQFF. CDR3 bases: TGTGCCAGCAGCTTAGGGGGGTACAATGAGCAGTTCTTC.

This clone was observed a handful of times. CDR3: CASSGTSGMNTQYF. CDR3 bases: TGTGCCAGCTCAGGGACTAGCGGGATGAATACGCAGTATTTT. This chain links TRBV18 with TRBJ2-3; 13 nucleotides align to TRBD2. The V gene's germline CDR1 is KGHSH and CDR2 LQKENI. Unmatched junction bases numbered 3, after V lost 5 bases and J lost 7 bases. The CDR3 sequence is 14 residues long.

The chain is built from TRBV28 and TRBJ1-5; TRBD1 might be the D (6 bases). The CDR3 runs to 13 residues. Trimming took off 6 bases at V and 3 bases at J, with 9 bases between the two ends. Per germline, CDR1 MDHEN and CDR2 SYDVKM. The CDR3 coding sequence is TGTGCCAGCAGGACAGGCCACAATCAGCCCCAGCATTTT. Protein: CASRTGHNQPQHF. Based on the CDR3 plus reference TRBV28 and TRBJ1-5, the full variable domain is DVKVTQSSRYLVKRTGEKVFLECVQDMDHENMFWYRQDPGLGLRLIYFSYDVKMKEKGDIPEGYSVSREKKERFSLILESASTNQTSMYLCASRTGHNQPQHFGDGTRLSIL.

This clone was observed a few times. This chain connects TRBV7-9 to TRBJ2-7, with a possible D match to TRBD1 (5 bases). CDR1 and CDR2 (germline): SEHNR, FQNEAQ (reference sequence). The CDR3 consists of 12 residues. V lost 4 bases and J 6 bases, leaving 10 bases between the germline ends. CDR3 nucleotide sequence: TGTGCCAGCAGCTCCGGACATATCGAGCAGTACTTC. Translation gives CASSSGHIEQYF.

In DNA form, the CDR3 reads TGTGCCAGCACTCCCACCGCCGGGAGCTCCTACGAGCAGTACTTC. Protein: CASTPTAGSSYEQYF. The chain couples TRBV5-4 to TRBJ2-7, with D possibly TRBD2 on 6 matching bases. CDR1 is SGHNT, CDR2 YYREEE, per germline (reference sequence). V lost 6 bases to trimming and J lost 0 bases, with 16 bases between them. This CDR3 contains 15 residues. The variable domain in full, completed from reference TRBV5-4 and TRBJ2-7, reads ETGVTQSPTHLIKTRGQQVTLRCSSQSGHNTVSWYQQALGQGPQFIFQYYREEENGRGNFPPRFSGLQFPNYSSELNVNALELDDSALYLCASTPTAGSSYEQYFGPGTRLTVT.

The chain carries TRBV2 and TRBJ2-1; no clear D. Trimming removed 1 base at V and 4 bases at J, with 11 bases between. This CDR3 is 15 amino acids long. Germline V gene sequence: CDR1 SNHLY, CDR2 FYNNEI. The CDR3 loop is CASSEVRNRYNEQFF. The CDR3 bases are TGTGCCAGCAGTGAAGTGAGGAACCGGTACAATGAGCAGTTCTTC.

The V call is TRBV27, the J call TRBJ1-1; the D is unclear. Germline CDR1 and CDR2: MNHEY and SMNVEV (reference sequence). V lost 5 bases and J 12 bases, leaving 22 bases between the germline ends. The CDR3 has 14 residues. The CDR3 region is CASSQSTWVGKPFF. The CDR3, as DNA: TGTGCCAGCAGTCAGAGTACCTGGGTGGGCAAACCTTTCTTT.

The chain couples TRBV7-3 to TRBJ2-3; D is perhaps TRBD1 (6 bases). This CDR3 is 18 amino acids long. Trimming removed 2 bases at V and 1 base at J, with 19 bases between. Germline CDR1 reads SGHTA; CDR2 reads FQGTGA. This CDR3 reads CASSLESQGKYRTDTQYF. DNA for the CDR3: TGTGCCAGCAGCTTAGAATCGCAGGGGAAATATCGCACAGATACGCAGTATTTT. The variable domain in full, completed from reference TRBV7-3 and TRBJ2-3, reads GAGVSQTPSNKVTEKGKYVELRCDPISGHTALYWYRQSLGQGPEFLIYFQGTGAADDSGLPNDRFFAVRPEGSVSTLKIQRTERGDSAVYLCASSLESQGKYRTDTQYFGPGTRLTVL.

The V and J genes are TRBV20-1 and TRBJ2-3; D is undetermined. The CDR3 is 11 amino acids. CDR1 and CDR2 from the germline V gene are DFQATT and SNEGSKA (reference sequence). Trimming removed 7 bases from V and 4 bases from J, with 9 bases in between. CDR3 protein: CSGGRPDTQYF. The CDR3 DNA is TGCAGTGGCGGTCGCCCAGATACGCAGTATTTT.

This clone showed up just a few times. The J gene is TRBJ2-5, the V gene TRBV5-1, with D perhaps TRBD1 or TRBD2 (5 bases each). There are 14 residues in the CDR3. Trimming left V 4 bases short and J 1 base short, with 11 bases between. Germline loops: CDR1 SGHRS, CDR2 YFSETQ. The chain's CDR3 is CASSPSRGQETQYF. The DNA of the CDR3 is TGCGCCAGCAGCCCCTCGAGGGGCCAAGAGACCCAGTACTTC.

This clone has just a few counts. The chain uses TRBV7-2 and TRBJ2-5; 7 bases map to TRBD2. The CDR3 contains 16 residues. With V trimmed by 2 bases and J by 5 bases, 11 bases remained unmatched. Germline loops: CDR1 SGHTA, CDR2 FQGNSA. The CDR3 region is CASSLTGHGGSETQYF. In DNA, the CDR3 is TGTGCCAGCAGCTTAACCGGCCACGGGGGGTCTGAGACCCAGTACTTC.

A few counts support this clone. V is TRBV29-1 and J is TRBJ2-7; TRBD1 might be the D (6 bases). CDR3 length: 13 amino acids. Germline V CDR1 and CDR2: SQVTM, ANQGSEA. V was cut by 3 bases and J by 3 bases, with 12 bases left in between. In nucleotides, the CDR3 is TGCAGCGTTGAGAGTAACAGGGACTACGAGCAGTACTTC. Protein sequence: CSVESNRDYEQYF.

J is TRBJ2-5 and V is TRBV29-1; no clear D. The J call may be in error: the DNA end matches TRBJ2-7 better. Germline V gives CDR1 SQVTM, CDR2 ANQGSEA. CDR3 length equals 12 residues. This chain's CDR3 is CSVGASAYEQYF. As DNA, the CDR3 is TGCAGCGTTGGGGCCAGTGCCTACGAGCAGTACTTC.

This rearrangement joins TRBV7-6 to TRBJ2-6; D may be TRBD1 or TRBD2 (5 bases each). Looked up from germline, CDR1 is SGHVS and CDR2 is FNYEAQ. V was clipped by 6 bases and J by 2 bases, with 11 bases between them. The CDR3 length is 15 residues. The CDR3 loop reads CASSPQGPGANVLTF. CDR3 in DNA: TGTGCCAGCAGTCCCCAGGGACCTGGGGCCAACGTCCTGACTTTC.

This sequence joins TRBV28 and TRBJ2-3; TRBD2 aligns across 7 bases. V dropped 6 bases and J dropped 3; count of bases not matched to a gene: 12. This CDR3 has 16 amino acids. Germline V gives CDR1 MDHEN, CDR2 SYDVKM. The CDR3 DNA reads TGTGCCAGCAGCCCCCAGGCAGGGAGGGAGACAGATACGCAGTATTTT. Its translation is CASSPQAGRETDTQYF.

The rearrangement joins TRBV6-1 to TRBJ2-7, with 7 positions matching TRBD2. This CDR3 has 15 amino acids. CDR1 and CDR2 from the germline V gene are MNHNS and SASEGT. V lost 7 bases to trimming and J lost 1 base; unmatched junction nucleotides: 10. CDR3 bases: TGTGCCAGCATTCCGGCGGGAGCGTCATCCTACGAGCAGTACTTC. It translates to CASIPAGASSYEQYF.

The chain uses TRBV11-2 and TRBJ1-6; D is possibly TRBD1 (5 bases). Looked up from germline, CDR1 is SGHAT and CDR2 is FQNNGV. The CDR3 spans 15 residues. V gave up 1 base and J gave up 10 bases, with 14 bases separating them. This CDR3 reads CASSLGGGGGSPLHF. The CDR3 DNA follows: TGTGCCAGCAGCTTAGGTGGGGGGGGAGGCTCACCCCTCCACTTT.

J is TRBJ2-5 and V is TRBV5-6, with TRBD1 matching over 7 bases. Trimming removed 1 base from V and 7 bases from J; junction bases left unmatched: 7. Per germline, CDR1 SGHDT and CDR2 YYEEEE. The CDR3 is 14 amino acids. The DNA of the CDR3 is TGTGCCAGCAGCTTGCAGGGGGTCGAGGGGACCCAGTACTTC. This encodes CASSLQGVEGTQYF.

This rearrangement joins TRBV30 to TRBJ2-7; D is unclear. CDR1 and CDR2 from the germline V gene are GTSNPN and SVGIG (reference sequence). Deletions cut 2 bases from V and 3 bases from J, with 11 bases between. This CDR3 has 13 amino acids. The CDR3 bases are TGTGCCTGGAGTTCCCGGGCCAACTACGAGCAGTACTTC. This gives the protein CAWSSRANYEQYF.

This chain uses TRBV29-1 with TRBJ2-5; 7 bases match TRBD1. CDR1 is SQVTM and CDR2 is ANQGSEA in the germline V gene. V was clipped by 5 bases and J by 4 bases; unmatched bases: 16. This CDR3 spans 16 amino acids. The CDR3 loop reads CSVPKSRQGFGETQYF. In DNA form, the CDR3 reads TGCAGCGTTCCTAAATCCCGACAGGGTTTTGGAGAGACCCAGTACTTC.

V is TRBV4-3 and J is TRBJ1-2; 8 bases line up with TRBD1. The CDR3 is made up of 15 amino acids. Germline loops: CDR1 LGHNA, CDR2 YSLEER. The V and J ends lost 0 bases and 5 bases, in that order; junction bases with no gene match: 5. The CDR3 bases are TGCGCCAGCAGCCAAGATGACAGGGGAATGTATGGCTACACCTTC. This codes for CASSQDDRGMYGYTF.

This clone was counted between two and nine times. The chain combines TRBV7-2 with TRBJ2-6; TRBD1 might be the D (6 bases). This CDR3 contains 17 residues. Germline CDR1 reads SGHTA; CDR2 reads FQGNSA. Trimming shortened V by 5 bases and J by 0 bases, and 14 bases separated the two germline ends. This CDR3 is CASSRDITSSGANVLTF. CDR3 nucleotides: TGTGCCAGCAGCCGGGACATTACCTCCTCTGGGGCCAACGTCCTGACTTTC.